This T cell receptor (beta chain) was sequenced for a study of blood T cell repertoires in COVID-19. Study-wide context: T cells, B-cell-depleted T cells, or PBMCs provided the cDNA or gDNA that served as material.

The CDR3 is 16 residues long. J gave up 3 bases and V 4 bases, and 7 bases lay outside the gene matches. Germline CDR1 and CDR2: KGHDR and SFDVKD. The authors' processing: Researchers report that nucleated cell counts were estimated from reference gene primer amplification. Assay: immunoSEQ multiplex PCR; the TCRdb copy retains only in-frame clones and omits some. D and trimming were read from the DNA, whereas the V and J calls and clone size are those reported in that table. The sample has a few hundred thousand clones, 75% to 90% seen once. Seattle-derived patients entered the study during active infection and were followed longitudinally.

The sequenced sample consisted of peripheral blood. The sequence was obtained from a woman younger than 45 with COVID-19, enrolled during active disease. J is TRBJ2-2 and V is TRBV24-1, with 7 positions matching TRBD1. CDR3 nucleotides: TGTGCCACCAGTGACCGACAGGGAACATACACCGGGGAGCTGTTTTTT. Amino acids: CATSDRQGTYTGELFF.